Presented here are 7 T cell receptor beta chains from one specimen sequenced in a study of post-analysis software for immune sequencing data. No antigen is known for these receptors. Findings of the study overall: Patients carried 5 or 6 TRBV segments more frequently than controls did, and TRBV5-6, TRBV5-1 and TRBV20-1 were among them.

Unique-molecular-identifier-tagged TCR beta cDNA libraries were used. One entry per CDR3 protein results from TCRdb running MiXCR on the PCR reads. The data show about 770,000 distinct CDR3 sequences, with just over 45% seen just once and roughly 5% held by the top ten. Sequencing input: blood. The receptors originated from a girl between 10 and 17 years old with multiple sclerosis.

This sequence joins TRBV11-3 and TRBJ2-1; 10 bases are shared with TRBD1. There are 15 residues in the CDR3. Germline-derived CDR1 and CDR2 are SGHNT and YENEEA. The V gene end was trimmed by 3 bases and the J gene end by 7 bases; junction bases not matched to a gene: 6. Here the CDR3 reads CASSFSRTGGNEQFF. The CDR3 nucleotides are TGTGCCAGCAGCTTCTCAAGGACAGGGGGAAATGAGCAGTTCTTC.

CDR3 bases: TGTGCCAGCAGTCTGTCAGCCTCCCCGTCCGGCTACACCTTC. Encoded protein: CASSLSASPSGYTF. This chain connects TRBV6-2 or TRBV6-3 to TRBJ1-2; D call uncertain. With 5 bases removed from V and 8 bases from J, the gap between germline ends came to 18 bases. The CDR3 is 14 residues long. Germline CDR1 reads MNHEY; CDR2 reads SVGEGT.

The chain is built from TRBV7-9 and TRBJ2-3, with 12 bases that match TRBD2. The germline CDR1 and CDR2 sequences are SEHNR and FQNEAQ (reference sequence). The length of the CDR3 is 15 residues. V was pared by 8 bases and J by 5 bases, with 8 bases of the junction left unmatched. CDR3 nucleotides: TGTGCCAGCGTCCGGACTAGCGGGAAAGGAGATACGCAGTATTTT. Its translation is CASVRTSGKGDTQYF.

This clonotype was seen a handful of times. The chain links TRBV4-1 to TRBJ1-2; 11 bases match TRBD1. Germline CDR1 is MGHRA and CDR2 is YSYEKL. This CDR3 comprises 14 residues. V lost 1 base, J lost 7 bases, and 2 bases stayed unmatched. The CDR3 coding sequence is TGCGCCAGCAGCCAAGGGACAGGGGGCCGTGGCTACACCTTC. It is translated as CASSQGTGGRGYTF.

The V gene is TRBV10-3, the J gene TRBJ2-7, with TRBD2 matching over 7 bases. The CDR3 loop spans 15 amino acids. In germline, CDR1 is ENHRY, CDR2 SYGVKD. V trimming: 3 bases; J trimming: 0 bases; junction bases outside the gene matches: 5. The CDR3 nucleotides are TGTGCCATCAGTGACGCGGGAGATAACTCCTACGAGCAGTACTTC. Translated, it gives CAISDAGDNSYEQYF.

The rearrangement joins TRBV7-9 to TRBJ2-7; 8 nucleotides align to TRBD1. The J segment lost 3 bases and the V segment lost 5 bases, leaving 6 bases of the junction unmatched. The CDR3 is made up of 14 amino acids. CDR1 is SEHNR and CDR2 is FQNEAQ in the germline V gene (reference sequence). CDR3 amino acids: CASSGDRSDYEQYF. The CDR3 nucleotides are TGTGCCAGCAGCGGGGACAGGAGCGACTACGAGCAGTACTTC. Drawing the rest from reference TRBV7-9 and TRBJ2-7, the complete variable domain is DTGVSQNPRHKITKRGQNVTFRCDPISEHNRLYWYRQTLGQGPEFLTYFQNEAQLEKSRLLSDRFSAERPKGSFSTLEIQRTEQGDSAMYLCASSGDRSDYEQYFGPGTRLTVT.

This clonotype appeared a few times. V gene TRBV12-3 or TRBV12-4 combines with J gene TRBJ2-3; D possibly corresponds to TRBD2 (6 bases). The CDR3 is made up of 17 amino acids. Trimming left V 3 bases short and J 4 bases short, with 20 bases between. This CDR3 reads CASSFWDFRLRADTQYF. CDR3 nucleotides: TGTGCCAGCAGTTTTTGGGACTTTCGTTTGAGGGCAGATACGCAGTATTTT.